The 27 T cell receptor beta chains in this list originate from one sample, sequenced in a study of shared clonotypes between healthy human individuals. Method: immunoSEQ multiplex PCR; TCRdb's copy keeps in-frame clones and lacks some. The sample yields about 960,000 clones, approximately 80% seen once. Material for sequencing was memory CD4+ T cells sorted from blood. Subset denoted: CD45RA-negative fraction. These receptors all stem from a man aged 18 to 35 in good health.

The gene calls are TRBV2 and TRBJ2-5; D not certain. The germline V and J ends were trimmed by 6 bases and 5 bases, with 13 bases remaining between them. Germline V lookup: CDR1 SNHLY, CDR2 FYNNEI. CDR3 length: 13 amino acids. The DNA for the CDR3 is TGTGCCAGCAGCCAAGGGTTGGGGGAGACCCAGTACTTC. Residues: CASSQGLGETQYF. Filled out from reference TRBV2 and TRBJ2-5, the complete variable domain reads EPEVTQTPSHQVTQMGQEVILRCVPISNHLYFYWYRQILGQKVEFLVSFYNNEISEKSEIFDDQFSVERPDGSNFTLKIRSTKLEDSAMYFCASSQGLGETQYFGPGTRLLVL.

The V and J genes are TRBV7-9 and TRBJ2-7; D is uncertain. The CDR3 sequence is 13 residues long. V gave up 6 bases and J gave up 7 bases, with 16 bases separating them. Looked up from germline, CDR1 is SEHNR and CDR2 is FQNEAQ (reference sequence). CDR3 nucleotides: TGTGCCAGCAGGGATAAGCCGAGGCGGGAGCAGTACTTC. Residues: CASRDKPRREQYF.

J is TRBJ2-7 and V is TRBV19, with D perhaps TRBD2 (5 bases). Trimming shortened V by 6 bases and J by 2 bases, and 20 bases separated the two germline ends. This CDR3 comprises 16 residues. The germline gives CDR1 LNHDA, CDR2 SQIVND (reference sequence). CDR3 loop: CASSTPGNPRTYEQYF. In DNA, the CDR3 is TGTGCCAGTAGCACTCCCGGGAACCCAAGAACCTACGAGCAGTACTTC. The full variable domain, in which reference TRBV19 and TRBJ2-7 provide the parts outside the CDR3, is DGGITQSPKYLFRKEGQNVTLSCEQNLNHDAMYWYRQDPGQGLRLIYYSQIVNDFQKGDIAEGYSVSREKKESFPLTVTSAQKNPTAFYLCASSTPGNPRTYEQYFGPGTRLTVT.

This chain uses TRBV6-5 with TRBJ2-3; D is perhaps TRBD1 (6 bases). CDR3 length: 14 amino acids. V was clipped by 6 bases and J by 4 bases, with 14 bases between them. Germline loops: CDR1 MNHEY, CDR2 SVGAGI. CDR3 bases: TGTGCCAGCAGCTACAGCAGGGGATCAGATACGCAGTATTTT. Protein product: CASSYSRGSDTQYF.

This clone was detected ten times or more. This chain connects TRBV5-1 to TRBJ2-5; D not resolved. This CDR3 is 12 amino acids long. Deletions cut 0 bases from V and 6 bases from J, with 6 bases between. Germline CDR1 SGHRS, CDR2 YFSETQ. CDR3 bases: TGCGCCAGCAGCTTGGACTTAAAGACCCAGTACTTC. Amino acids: CASSLDLKTQYF.

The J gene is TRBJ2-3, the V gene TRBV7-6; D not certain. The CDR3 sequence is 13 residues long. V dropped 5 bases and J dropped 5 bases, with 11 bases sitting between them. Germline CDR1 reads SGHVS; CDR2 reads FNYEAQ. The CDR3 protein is CASSRGVRDTQYF. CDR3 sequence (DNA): TGTGCCAGCAGCCGTGGGGTCAGAGATACGCAGTATTTT.

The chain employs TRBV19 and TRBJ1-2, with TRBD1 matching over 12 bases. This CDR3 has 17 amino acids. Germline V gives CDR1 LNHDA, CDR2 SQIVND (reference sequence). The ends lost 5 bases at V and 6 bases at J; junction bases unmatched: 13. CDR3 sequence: CASSAPGQGAIAHGYTF. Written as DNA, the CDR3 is TGTGCCAGTAGTGCCCCGGGACAGGGGGCTATTGCACATGGCTACACCTTC.

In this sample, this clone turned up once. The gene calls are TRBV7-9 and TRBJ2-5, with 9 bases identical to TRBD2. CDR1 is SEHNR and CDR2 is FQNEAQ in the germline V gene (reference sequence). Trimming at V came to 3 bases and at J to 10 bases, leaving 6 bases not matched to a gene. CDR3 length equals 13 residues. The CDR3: CASSFGTSGHQYF. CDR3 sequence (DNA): TGTGCCAGCAGCTTTGGAACTAGCGGGCACCAGTACTTC.

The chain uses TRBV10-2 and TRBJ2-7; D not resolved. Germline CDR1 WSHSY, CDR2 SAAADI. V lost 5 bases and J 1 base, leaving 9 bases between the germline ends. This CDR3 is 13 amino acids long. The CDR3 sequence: CASSHGSSYEQYF. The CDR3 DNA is TGCGCCAGCAGTCACGGGTCTTCCTACGAGCAGTACTTC.

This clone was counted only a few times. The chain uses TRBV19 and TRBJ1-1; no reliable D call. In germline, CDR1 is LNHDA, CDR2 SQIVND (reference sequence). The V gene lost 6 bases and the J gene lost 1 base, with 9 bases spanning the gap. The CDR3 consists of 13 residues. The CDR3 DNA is TGTGCCAGTAGCTCGACGGCGAACACTGAAGCTTTCTTT. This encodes CASSSTANTEAFF. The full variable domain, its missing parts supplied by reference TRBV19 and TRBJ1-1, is DGGITQSPKYLFRKEGQNVTLSCEQNLNHDAMYWYRQDPGQGLRLIYYSQIVNDFQKGDIAEGYSVSREKKESFPLTVTSAQKNPTAFYLCASSSTANTEAFFGQGTRLTVV.

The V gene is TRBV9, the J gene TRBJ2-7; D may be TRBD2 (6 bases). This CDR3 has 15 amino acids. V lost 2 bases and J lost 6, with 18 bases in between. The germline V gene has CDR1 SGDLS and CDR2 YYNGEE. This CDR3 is CASSVSGTLGGEQYF. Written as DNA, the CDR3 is TGTGCCAGCAGCGTGTCCGGGACCCTCGGGGGCGAGCAGTACTTC. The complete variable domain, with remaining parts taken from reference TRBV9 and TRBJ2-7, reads DSGVTQTPKHLITATGQRVTLRCSPRSGDLSVYWYQQSLDQGLQFLIQYYNGEERAKGNILERFSAQQFPDLHSELNLSSLELGDSALYFCASSVSGTLGGEQYFGPGTRLTVT.

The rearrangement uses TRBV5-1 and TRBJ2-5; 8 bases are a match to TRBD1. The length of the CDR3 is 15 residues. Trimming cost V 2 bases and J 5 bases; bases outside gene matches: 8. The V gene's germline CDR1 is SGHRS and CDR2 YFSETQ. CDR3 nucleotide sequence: TGCGCCAGCAGCTTATGGACAGGGTGGAGGGAGACCCAGTACTTC. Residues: CASSLWTGWRETQYF. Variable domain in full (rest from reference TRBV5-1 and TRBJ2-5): KAGVTQTPRYLIKTRGQQVTLSCSPISGHRSVSWYQQTPGQGLQFLFEYFSETQRNKGNFPGRFSGRQFSNSRSEMNVSTLELGDSALYLCASSLWTGWRETQYFGPGTRLLVL.

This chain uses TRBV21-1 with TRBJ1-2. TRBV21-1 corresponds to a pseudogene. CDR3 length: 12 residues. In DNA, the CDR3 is TGTGCCAGCAGCAAGACCGAGGGGACGGTTTTCTTC. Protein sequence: CASSKTEGTVFF.

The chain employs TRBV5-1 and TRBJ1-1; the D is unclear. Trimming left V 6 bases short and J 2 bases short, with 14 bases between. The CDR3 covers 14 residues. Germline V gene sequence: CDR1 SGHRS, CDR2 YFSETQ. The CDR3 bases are TGCGCCAGCACCCTCGACGGAGTTAACACTGAAGCTTTCTTT. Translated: CASTLDGVNTEAFF.

The CDR3 region is CASSFQREGETQYF. The CDR3 nucleotides are TGTGCCAGCAGTTTCCAGCGGGAGGGGGAGACCCAGTACTTC. The chain employs TRBV6-5 and TRBJ2-5; 10 bases fit TRBD2. CDR1 is MNHEY, CDR2 SVGAGI, per germline. After removal of 4 bases from V and 5 bases from J, the junction contained 4 bases not matched to a gene. The CDR3 runs 14 residues.

The CDR3 DNA reads as TGTGCCAGCAGCCGGGGACTAGCGGGGGTCCATGAGACCCAGTACTTC. The encoded protein is CASSRGLAGVHETQYF. The chain employs TRBV7-9 and TRBJ2-5; 14 bases are a match to TRBD2. CDR1 and CDR2 (germline): SEHNR, FQNEAQ (reference sequence). The CDR3 runs 16 residues. J was trimmed by 5 bases and V by 5 bases; bases with no gene match: 7.

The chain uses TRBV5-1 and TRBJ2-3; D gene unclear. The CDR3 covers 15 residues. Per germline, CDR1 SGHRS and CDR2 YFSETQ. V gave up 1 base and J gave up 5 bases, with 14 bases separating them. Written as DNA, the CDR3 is TGCGCCAGCAGCTTGCGCCTGGGCAATGAAGATACGCAGTATTTT. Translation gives CASSLRLGNEDTQYF.

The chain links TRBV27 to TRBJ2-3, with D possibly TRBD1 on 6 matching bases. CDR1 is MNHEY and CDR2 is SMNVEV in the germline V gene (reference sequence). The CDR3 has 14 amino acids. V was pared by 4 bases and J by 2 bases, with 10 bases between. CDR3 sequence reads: CASSSWTVTDTQYF. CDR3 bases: TGTGCCAGCAGTTCCTGGACAGTCACAGATACGCAGTATTTT.

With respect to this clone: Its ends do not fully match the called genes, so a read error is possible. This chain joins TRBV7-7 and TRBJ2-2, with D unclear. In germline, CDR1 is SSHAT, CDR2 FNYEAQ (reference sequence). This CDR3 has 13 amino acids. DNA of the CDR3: TGTGCTAGCAGCTCCTACCACGCCGGGGAGCTGTTTTTT. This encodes CASSSYHAGELFF. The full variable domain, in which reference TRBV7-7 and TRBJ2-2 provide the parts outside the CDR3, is GAGVSQSPRYKVTKRGQDVTLRCDPISSHATLYWYQQALGQGPEFLTYFNYEAQPDKSGLPSDRFSAERPEGSISTLTIQRTEQRDSAMYRCASSSYHAGELFFGEGSRLTVL.

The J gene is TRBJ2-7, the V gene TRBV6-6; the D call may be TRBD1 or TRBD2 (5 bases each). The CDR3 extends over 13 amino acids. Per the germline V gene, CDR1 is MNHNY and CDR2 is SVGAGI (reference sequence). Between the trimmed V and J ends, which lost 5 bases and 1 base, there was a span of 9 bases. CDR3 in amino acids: CASSRDASYEQYF. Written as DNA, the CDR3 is TGTGCCAGCAGTCGGGACGCTTCCTACGAGCAGTACTTC.

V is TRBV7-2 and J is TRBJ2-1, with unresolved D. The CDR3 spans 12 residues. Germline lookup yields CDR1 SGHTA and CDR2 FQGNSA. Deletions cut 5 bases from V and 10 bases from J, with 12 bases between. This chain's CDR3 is CASSVLSWEQFF. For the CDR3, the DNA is TGTGCCAGCAGCGTTCTAAGCTGGGAGCAGTTCTTC.

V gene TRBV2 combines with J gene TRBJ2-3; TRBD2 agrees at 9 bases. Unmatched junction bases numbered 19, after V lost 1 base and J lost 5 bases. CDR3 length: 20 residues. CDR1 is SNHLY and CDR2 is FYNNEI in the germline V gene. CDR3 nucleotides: TGTGCCAGCAGTGAAGGCCCCGGTTTGACTAGCGGCGGTTCGGTAGATACGCAGTATTTT. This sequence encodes CASSEGPGLTSGGSVDTQYF.

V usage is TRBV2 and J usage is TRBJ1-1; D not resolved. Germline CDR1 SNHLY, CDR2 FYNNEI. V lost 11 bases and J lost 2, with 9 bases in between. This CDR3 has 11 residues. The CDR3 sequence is CAAATNTEAFF. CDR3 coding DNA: TGTGCCGCGGCGACCAACACTGAAGCTTTCTTT.

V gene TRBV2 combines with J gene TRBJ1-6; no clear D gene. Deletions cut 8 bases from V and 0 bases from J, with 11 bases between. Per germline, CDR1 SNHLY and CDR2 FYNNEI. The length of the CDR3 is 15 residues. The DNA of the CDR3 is TGTGCCAGCGCGTGGGAGAGCTCCTATAATTCACCCCTCCACTTT. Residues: CASAWESSYNSPLHF.

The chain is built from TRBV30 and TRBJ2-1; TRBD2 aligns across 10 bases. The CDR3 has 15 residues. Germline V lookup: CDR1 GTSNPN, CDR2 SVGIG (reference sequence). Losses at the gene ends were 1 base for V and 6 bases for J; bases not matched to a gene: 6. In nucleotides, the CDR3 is TGTGCCTGGAGTGCAAGCGGGGGGGCCGCCAATGAGCAGTTCTTC. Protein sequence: CAWSASGGAANEQFF.

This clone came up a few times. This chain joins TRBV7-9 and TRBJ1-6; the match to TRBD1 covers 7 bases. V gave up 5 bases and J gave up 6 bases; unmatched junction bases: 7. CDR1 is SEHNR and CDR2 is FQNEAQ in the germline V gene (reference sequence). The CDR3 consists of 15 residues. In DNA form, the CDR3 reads TGTGCCAGCAGCATGCGGACAGGTCCTAATTCACCCCTCCACTTT. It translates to CASSMRTGPNSPLHF.

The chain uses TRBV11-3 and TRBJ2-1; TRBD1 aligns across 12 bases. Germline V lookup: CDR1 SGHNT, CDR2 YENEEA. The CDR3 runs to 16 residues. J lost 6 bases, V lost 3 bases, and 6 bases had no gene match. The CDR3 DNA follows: TGTGCCAGCAGCTTGGGACAGGGGGCGCGAGTCAATGAGCAGTTCTTC. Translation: CASSLGQGARVNEQFF.